This T cell receptor beta chain was observed in a study of T cell repertoires in cytomegalovirus infection. TCRdb reprocessed the reads via MiXCR and lists one record per CDR3 protein. The data contain tens of thousands of distinct CDR3 sequences, around 20% of them singletons. There are a few counts of this clonotype. What it binds is unknown. The CDR3 loop spans 16 amino acids. The ends lost 9 bases at V and 0 bases at J; junction bases unmatched: 12. The receptor was derived from a human donor in good health (CMV status not recorded). Some clones in this sample may be carry-over from other donors' samples. Sequenced here: CD8+ T cells from cultured PBMCs, sampled from culture after CMV antigen stimulation. The chain couples TRBV12-3 or TRBV12-4 to TRBJ1-2, with TRBD1 matching 8 bases. The CDR3 spells CASLGITGGSNYGYTF. DNA of the CDR3: TGTGCCAGTCTAGGGATTACAGGGGGATCTAACTATGGCTACACCTTC.